These T cell receptor beta chains were read from a single sample in a study of T cell repertoires in cytomegalovirus infection. TCRdb redid the calling of the reads with MiXCR, one entry per CDR3 protein. The table has approximately 250,000 distinct CDR3 sequences, 22% seen once. Sequencing used CD8+ T cells from PBMCs. These receptors were collected from a human donor in good health (CMV status not recorded). Some clones in this sample may be carry-over from other donors' samples. Both conserved end residues are part of each CDR3. A D gene is named only where the DNA matches it firmly. Some rows have no size entry. The others give once, few or many, or a class for an expanded clone.

>TRBJ2-3|TRBV29-1|TRBD2|many
CSVDGDFERGAPDTQYF
TGCAGCGTTGATGGGGATTTTGAGCGGGGGGCCCCAGATACGCAGTATTTT
>TRBJ1-1|TRBV2|-|-
CASSEAYREWNTEAFF
TGTGCCAGCAGTGAAGCCTACAGGGAATGGAACACTGAAGCTTTCTTT
>TRBJ2-7|TRBV28|-|many
CASSLRSSYEQYF
TGTGCCAGCAGTTTAAGATCCTCCTACGAGCAGTACTTC
>TRBJ2-3|TRBV29-1|-|-
CSVAGRGDTQYF
TGCAGCGTCGCCGGTAGAGGAGATACGCAGTATTTT
>TRBJ2-7|TRBV6-5|-|many
CASSYSGEQYF
TGTGCCAGCAGTTACTCGGGGGAGCAGTACTTC
>TRBJ1-5|TRBV28|TRBD1|many
CASSDGSRTGNRGNQPQHF
TGTGCCAGCAGTGATGGCTCCCGGACAGGGAATCGGGGAAATCAGCCCCAGCATTTT
>TRBJ1-5|TRBV28|-|many
CASSPWTGSNQPQHF
TGTGCCAGCAGCCCCTGGACCGGTAGCAATCAGCCCCAGCATTTT
>TRBJ2-7|TRBV20-1|-|-
CSADRDGGYEQYF
TGCAGTGCTGACCGGGACGGGGGTTACGAGCAGTACTTC
>TRBJ2-1|TRBV28|-|-
CASSSRHTYNEQFF
TGTGCCAGCAGTAGCAGGCACACCTACAATGAGCAGTTCTTC
>TRBJ1-4|TRBV18|TRBD1|-
CASSLGQVGEKLFF
TGTGCCAGCTCACTCGGACAGGTCGGTGAAAAACTGTTTTTT
>TRBJ2-1|TRBV6-2/TRBV6-3|TRBD2|-
CASSYSTSGGWYNEQFF
TGTGCCAGCAGTTACTCTACTAGCGGGGGGTGGTACAATGAGCAGTTCTTC
>TRBJ1-6|TRBV7-6|-|-
CASSSDYNSPLHF
TGTGCCAGCAGCTCCGACTATAATTCACCCCTCCACTTT
>TRBJ2-1|TRBV10-2|TRBD2|many
CASTEAGVHNEQFF
TGCGCCAGCACCGAAGCGGGGGTCCACAATGAGCAGTTCTTC
>TRBJ1-2|TRBV10-3|TRBD1|few
CAISPGQGAISYTF
TGTGCCATCAGCCCGGGACAGGGAGCTATCAGCTACACCTTC
>TRBJ1-1|TRBV4-1|-|-
CASSQDGGAGAEAFF
TGCGCCAGCAGCCAAGATGGAGGGGCAGGGGCTGAAGCTTTCTTT
>TRBJ1-4|TRBV28|-|-
CASSLRREIAEKLFF
TGTGCCAGCAGTTTAAGGAGGGAGATCGCTGAAAAACTGTTTTTT